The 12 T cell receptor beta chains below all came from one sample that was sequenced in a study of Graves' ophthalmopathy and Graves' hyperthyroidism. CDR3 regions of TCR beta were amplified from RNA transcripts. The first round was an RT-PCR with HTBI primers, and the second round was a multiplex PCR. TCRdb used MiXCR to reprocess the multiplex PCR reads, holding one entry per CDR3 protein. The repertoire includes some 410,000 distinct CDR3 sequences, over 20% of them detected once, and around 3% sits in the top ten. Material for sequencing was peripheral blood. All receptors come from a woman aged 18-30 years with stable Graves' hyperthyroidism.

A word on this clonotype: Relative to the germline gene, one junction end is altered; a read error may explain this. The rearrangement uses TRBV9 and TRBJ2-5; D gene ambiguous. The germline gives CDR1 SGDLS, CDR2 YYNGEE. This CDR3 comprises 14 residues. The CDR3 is CASSVDGRQETKYF. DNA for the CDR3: TGTGCCAGCAGCGTAGACGGCCGGCAAGAGACCAAGTACTTC.

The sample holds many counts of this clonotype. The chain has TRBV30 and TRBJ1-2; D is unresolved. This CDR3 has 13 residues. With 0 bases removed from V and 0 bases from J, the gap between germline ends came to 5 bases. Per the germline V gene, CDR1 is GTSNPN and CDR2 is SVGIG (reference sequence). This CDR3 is CAWSVGSNYGYTF. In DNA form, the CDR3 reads TGTGCCTGGAGTGTCGGATCTAACTATGGCTACACCTTC.

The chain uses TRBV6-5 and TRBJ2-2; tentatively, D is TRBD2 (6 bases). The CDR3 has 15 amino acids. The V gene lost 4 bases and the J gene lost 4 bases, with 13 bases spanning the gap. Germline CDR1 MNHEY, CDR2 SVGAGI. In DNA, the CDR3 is TGTGCCAGCAGTTCACGCGGCGGGACCACCGGGGAGCTGTTTTTT. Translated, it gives CASSSRGGTTGELFF.

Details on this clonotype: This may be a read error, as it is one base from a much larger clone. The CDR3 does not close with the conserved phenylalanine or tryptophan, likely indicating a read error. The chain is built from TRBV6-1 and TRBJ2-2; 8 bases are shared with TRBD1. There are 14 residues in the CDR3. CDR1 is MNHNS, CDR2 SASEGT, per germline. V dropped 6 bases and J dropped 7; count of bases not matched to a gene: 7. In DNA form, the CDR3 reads TGTGCCAGCAGACCCCAGGGGGCAGGCGGGGAGCTGTTTGTT. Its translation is CASRPQGAGGELFV.

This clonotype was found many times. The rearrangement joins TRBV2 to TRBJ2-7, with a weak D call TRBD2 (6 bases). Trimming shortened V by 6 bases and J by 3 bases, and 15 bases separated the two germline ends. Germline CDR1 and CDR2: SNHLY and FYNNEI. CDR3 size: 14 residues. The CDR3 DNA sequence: TGTGCCAGCAGGGGTGGGACTTGGAACTACGAGCAGTACTTC. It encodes CASRGGTWNYEQYF.

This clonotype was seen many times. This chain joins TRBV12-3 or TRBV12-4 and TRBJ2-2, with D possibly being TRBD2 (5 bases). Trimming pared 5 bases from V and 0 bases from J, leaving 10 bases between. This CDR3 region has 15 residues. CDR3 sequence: CASSHRTSNTGELFF. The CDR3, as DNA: TGTGCCAGCAGTCATCGGACTTCGAACACCGGGGAGCTGTTTTTT.

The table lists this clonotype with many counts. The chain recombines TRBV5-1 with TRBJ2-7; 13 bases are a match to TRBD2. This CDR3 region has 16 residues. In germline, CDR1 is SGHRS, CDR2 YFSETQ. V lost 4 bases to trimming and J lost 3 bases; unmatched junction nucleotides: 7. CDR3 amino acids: CASSLAGTSGVYEQYF. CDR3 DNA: TGCGCCAGCAGCCTTGCCGGGACTAGCGGGGTCTACGAGCAGTACTTC. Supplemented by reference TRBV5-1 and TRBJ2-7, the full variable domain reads KAGVTQTPRYLIKTRGQQVTLSCSPISGHRSVSWYQQTPGQGLQFLFEYFSETQRNKGNFPGRFSGRQFSNSRSEMNVSTLELGDSALYLCASSLAGTSGVYEQYFGPGTRLTVT.

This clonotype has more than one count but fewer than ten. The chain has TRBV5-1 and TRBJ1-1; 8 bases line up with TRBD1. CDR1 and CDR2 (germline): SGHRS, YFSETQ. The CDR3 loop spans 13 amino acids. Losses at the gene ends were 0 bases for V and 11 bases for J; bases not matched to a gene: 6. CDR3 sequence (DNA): TGCGCCAGCAGCTTGGAGCAGGGGGCGAATGCTTTCTTT. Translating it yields CASSLEQGANAFF.

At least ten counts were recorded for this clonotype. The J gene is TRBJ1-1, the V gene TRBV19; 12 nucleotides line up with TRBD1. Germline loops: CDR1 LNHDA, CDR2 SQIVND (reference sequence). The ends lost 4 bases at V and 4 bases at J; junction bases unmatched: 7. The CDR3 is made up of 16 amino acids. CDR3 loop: CASSTGQGAPGTEAFF. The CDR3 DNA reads TGTGCCAGTAGTACGGGACAGGGGGCGCCCGGCACTGAAGCTTTCTTT.

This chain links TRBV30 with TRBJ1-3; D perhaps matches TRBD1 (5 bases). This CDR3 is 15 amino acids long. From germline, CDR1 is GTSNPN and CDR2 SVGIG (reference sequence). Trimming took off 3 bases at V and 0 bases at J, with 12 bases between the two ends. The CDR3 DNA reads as TGTGCCTGGAGCGCCCCGGGGCGCTCTGGAAACACCATATATTTT. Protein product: CAWSAPGRSGNTIYF.

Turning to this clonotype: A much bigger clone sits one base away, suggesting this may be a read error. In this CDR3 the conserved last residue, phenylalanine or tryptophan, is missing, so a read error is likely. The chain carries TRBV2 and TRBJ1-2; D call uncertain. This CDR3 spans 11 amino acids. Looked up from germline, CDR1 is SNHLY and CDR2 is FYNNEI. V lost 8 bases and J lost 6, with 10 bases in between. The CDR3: CASARNDGYTY. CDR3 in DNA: TGTGCCAGCGCGAGGAACGATGGCTACACCTAC.

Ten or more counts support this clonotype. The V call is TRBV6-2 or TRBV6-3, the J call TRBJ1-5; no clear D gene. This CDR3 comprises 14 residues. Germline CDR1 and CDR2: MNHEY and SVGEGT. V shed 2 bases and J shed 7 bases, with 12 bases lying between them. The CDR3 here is CASSYDGGRQPQHF. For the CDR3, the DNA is TGTGCCAGCAGTTACGATGGCGGAAGACAGCCCCAGCATTTT.